This section outlines one T cell receptor (beta chain) sequence together with its context. The antigen is undetermined. Trimming at V came to 1 base and at J to 3 bases, leaving 5 bases not matched to a gene. Germline assignment: CDR1 SGHTA and CDR2 FQGTGA. CDR3 size: 16 residues. These data are taken from a study of T cell responses to AZD1222 COVID-19 vaccine. Sequencing used immunoSEQ multiplex PCR; TCRdb keeps in-frame clones, though not all of them. The data contain approximately 110,000 clones, around 90% of them singletons. Study-level findings and limits: The repertoires were collected only after the peak T cell response.

The sample here was peripheral blood, taken on day 0 of MenACWY control vaccination. This chain uses TRBV7-3 with TRBJ2-3, with 9 bases that match TRBD1. This TCR derives from an adult in good health. The CDR3 sequence: CASSLSGTGRTDTQYF. In nucleotides, the CDR3 is TGTGCCAGCAGCTTAAGCGGGACAGGGAGAACAGATACGCAGTATTTT.